Here is one T cell receptor beta chain with its context. The antigen is not known. Random-hexamer reverse transcription was applied to roughly 0.45 to 1 ug RNA. TCRdb reprocessed the immunoSEQ multiplex PCR reads with MiXCR, giving one entry per CDR3 protein. In the table there are about 150,000 distinct CDR3 sequences, roughly 95% of which are singletons. This CDR3 is 15 amino acids long. The germline V gene has CDR1 DFQATT and CDR2 SNEGSKA (reference sequence). V lost 6 bases to trimming and J lost 3 bases, with 21 bases between them. The T cells that were sequenced for TCR beta were CD8+ and CD4+ cells from blood. These data come from a study of CD8 T cells in Susac syndrome. The study's findings and limits: Acknowledgment was made by the study that its TCR sequencing and HLA analysis involved a relatively small number of individuals.

The rearrangement joins TRBV20-1 to TRBJ2-7, with D perhaps matching TRBD1 or TRBD2 (5 bases each). The origin of this receptor is a human donor in good health. Sequencing was done on a sample of CD4+ T cells from PBMCs. CDR3 nucleotide sequence: TGCAGTGCCAGACGGGGCCGCGGCTTGTTCTACGAGCAGTACTTC. Amino acids: CSARRGRGLFYEQYF.